The 11 T cell receptor beta chains in this list originate from one sample, sequenced in a study of blood T cell repertoires in COVID-19. Assay used: immunoSEQ multiplex PCR; TCRdb lists only in-frame clones, some missing. Here the sample spans approximately 250,000 clones, approximately 90% being singletons. Sequencing used PBMCs or T cells enriched from blood (not recorded which). The source of these receptors is a woman in her twenties or thirties who had recovered from COVID-19.

CDR3 nucleotide sequence: TGTGCCACCAGTGAGCAGGGAAGAAGGGGCACAGATACGCAGTATTTT. Translating it yields CATSEQGRRGTDTQYF. The chain joins TRBV24-1 to TRBJ2-3, with D perhaps TRBD1 (5 bases). The V gene lost 4 bases and the J gene lost 1 base, with 14 bases spanning the gap. The CDR3 has 16 amino acids. Germline V CDR1 and CDR2: KGHDR, SFDVKD.

V is TRBV5-1 and J is TRBJ2-1; the D gene is possibly TRBD2 (6 bases). The CDR3 length is 13 residues. CDR1 and CDR2 (germline): SGHRS, YFSETQ. V lost 7 bases to trimming and J lost 6 bases, with 14 bases between them. CDR3 in amino acids: CASGTSPTNEQFF. The DNA for the CDR3 is TGCGCCAGCGGGACTTCCCCTACCAATGAGCAGTTCTTC.

The chain uses TRBV7-9 and TRBJ1-3; perhaps TRBD1 as D (5 bases). Germline CDR1 and CDR2: SEHNR and FQNEAQ (reference sequence). The V and J ends lost 3 bases and 8 bases respectively, with 20 bases between them. CDR3 length: 16 amino acids. CDR3 nucleotide sequence: TGTGCCAGCAGCTTTAATCCAGGGAATGTTCCGGACACCATATATTTT. This encodes CASSFNPGNVPDTIYF.

The count of this clone is one. Other DNA sequences within the sample encode an identical CDR3. The chain couples TRBV28 to TRBJ1-1, with 8 bases lining up with TRBD1. The CDR3 loop spans 15 amino acids. After removal of 5 bases from V and 4 bases from J, the junction contained 9 bases not matched to a gene. CDR1 and CDR2 (germline): MDHEN, SYDVKM. The CDR3 reads CASSSPGGAGTEAFF. CDR3 nucleotides: TGTGCCAGCAGTAGCCCAGGGGGCGCGGGCACTGAAGCTTTCTTT.

CDR3 in DNA: TGTGCCAGCAGCCTTCCCCTACTCGGGACAGGGAACACTGAAGCTTTCTTT. It specifies CASSLPLLGTGNTEAFF. The V and J genes are TRBV14 and TRBJ1-1; 8 bases line up with TRBD1. CDR3 length equals 17 residues. J gave up 1 base and V 4 bases, and 11 bases lay outside the gene matches. Germline values: CDR1 SGHDN, CDR2 FVKESK.

This chain connects TRBV27 to TRBJ1-2; D is perhaps TRBD1 (5 bases). Between the trimmed V and J ends, which lost 5 bases and 14 bases, there was a span of 18 bases. CDR1 MNHEY and CDR2 SMNVEV come from the germline V gene (reference sequence). CDR3 length: 12 amino acids. The DNA of the CDR3 is TGTGCCAGCAGTCTCAAAGGGGCAGGGTGGACCTTC. Protein sequence: CASSLKGAGWTF.

This clone has a single count. The J gene is TRBJ1-3, the V gene TRBV3-1 (or the pseudogene TRBV3-2), with 7 bases aligning to TRBD1. The J segment lost 0 bases and the V segment lost 1 base, leaving 3 bases of the junction unmatched. The germline V gene has CDR1 LGHDT and CDR2 YNNKEL (reference sequence). The CDR3 spans 16 residues. CDR3: CASSQGQGYSGNTIYF. The CDR3 region has the DNA TGTGCCAGCAGCCAAGGACAGGGATACTCTGGAAACACCATATATTTT.

The genes are TRBV7-2 and TRBJ2-3, with D perhaps matching TRBD2 (5 bases). CDR3 length: 15 amino acids. CDR1 is SGHTA and CDR2 is FQGNSA in the germline V gene. The ends were cut back, 5 bases at V and 0 bases at J, with 12 bases in the middle. The CDR3 loop reads CASSRDFRSTDTQYF. Written as DNA, the CDR3 is TGTGCCAGCAGCCGGGATTTCAGGAGCACAGATACGCAGTATTTT.

This clone was picked up one time. The chain uses TRBV9 and TRBJ2-1, with 13 positions matching TRBD2. J was trimmed by 8 bases and V by 4 bases; bases with no gene match: 18. The CDR3 loop spans 19 amino acids. CDR1 and CDR2 (germline): SGDLS, YYNGEE. CDR3 nucleotides: TGTGCCAGCAGCACCTACCTCGGGACTAGCGGGATCGCGAGGGATGAGCAGTTCTTC. Its translation: CASSTYLGTSGIARDEQFF.

The chain has TRBV28 and TRBJ2-1, with D tentatively TRBD2 (5 bases). The germline V and J ends were trimmed by 3 bases and 5 bases, with 8 bases remaining between them. Germline CDR1 MDHEN, CDR2 SYDVKM. The CDR3 contains 13 residues. CDR3 sequence: CASSLTTNNEQFF. The CDR3 coding sequence is TGTGCCAGCAGTTTGACGACTAACAATGAGCAGTTCTTC.

In DNA, the CDR3 is TGCGCCAGCAGCACCGGGACAGGGGGTCAGTACGAGCAGTACTTC. Residues: CASSTGTGGQYEQYF. J is TRBJ2-7 and V is TRBV5-1, with 11 bases lining up with TRBD1. CDR3 size: 15 residues. Germline CDR1 and CDR2: SGHRS and YFSETQ. The V segment lost 4 bases and the J segment 4 bases; nucleotides outside the gene matches: 7.